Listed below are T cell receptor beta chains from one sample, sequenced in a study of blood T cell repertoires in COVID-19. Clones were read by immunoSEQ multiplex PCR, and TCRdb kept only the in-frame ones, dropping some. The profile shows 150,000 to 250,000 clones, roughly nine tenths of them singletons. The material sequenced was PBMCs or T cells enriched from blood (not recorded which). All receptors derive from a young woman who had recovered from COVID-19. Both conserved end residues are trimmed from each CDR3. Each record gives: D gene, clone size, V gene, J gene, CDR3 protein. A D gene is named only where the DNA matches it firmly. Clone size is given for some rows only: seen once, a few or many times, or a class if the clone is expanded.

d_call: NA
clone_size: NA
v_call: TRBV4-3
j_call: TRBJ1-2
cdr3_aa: ASSQDHGGMNYGYT

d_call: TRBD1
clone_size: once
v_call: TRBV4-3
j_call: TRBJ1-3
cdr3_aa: ASSQADRGLGNTIY

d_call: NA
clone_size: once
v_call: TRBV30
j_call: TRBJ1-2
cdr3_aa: AWARLLRRT

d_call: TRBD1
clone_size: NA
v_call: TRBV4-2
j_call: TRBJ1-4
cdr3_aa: ASSQVWTGGSTNEKLF

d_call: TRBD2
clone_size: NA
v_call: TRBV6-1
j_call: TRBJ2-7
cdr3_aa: ASSDTAGGGHHEQY

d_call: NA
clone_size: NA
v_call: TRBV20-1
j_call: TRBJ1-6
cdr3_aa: SASASGQTNSPLH

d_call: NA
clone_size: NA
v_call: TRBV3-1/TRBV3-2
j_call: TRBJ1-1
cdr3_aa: ASSYPGSHLAEAF

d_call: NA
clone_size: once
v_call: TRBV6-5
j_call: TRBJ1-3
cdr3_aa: ASSSVSGGNTIY

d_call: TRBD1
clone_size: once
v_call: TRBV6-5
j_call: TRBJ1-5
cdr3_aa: ASSTGGHQPQH

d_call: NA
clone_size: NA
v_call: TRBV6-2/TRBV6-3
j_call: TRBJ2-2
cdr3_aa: ASSYSGGTGELF

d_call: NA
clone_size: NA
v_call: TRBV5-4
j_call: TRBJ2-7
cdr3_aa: ASSLLQGPYEQY

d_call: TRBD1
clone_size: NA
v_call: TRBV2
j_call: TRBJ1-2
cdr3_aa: ASRGQGANYGYT

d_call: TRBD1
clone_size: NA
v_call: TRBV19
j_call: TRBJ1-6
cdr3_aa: ASTPGTGNQGDSPLH

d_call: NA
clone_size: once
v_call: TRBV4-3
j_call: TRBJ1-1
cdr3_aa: ASSQTRAWNTEAF

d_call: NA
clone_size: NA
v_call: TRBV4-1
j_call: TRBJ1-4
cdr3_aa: ASSYPGGAGEKLF

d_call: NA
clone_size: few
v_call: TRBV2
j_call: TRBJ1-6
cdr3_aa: ASRDDFSPLH